These 12 T cell receptor beta chains share one sample of origin, sequenced in a study of blood T cell repertoires in COVID-19. Sequencing used immunoSEQ multiplex PCR; TCRdb keeps in-frame clones, though not all of them. The sample holds about 42,000 clones, 88% seen once. Sequenced sample: peripheral blood. Receptor source: a human donor in a cohort sampled during active COVID-19.

The chain recombines TRBV7-9 with TRBJ1-4, with 9 positions matching TRBD1. Trimming cost V 5 bases and J 2 bases; bases outside gene matches: 6. This CDR3 has 16 residues. Germline lookup yields CDR1 SEHNR and CDR2 FQNEAQ (reference sequence). Written as DNA, the CDR3 is TGTGCCAGCAGCAGGGGACAGGGTAGGACTAATGAAAAACTGTTTTTT. Protein: CASSRGQGRTNEKLFF. The full variable domain, completed using reference TRBV7-9 and TRBJ1-4, is DTGVSQNPRHKITKRGQNVTFRCDPISEHNRLYWYRQTLGQGPEFLTYFQNEAQLEKSRLLSDRFSAERPKGSFSTLEIQRTEQGDSAMYLCASSRGQGRTNEKLFFGSGTQLSVL.

This clone was counted a few times. The gene calls are TRBV3-1 (or the pseudogene TRBV3-2) and TRBJ2-2; maybe TRBD2 (6 bases). From germline, CDR1 is LGHDT and CDR2 YNNKEL (reference sequence). The CDR3 covers 14 residues. V was trimmed by 3 bases and J by 9 bases, leaving 14 bases between them. DNA for the CDR3: TGTGCCAGCAGCCACAGGGACTCGCCCCGGGAGCTGTTTTTT. This gives the protein CASSHRDSPRELFF.

V gene TRBV6-6 combines with J gene TRBJ2-2, with 8 bases that match TRBD1. Germline trimming cut 0 bases from V and 6 bases from J; bases unmatched to any gene: 6. The CDR3 extends over 16 amino acids. In germline, CDR1 is MNHNY, CDR2 SVGAGI (reference sequence). CDR3 bases: TGTGCCAGCAGTTACTCGAATCAGGGGGCCGCCGGGGAGCTGTTTTTT. Translated: CASSYSNQGAAGELFF.

The chain couples TRBV4-2 to TRBJ2-6; TRBD2 is a possible D gene (7 bases). The germline gives CDR1 LGHNA, CDR2 YNFKEQ. Trimming took 0 bases from V and 4 from J, leaving 16 bases between them. CDR3 length equals 18 residues. The CDR3 sequence is CASSQEAVGGPGANVLTF. Here the CDR3 DNA reads TGTGCCAGCAGCCAAGAGGCGGTGGGGGGGCCGGGGGCCAACGTCCTGACTTTC.

This clone was counted a few times. The rearrangement joins TRBV6-5 to TRBJ1-2; maybe TRBD1 (6 bases). Trimming left V 6 bases short and J 3 bases short, with 14 bases between. The CDR3 covers 14 residues. Germline lookup yields CDR1 MNHEY and CDR2 SVGAGI. CDR3 in DNA: TGTGCCAGCAGCCTAGACAGGACCTACTATGGCTACACCTTC. Protein: CASSLDRTYYGYTF.

The chain combines TRBV19 with TRBJ2-7; 8 nucleotides align to TRBD2. The V gene end was trimmed by 0 bases and the J gene end by 4 bases; junction bases not matched to a gene: 5. The CDR3 has 15 amino acids. Per germline, CDR1 LNHDA and CDR2 SQIVND (reference sequence). The CDR3, as DNA: TGTGCCAGTAGTATAGATTTTGGACTAGCATACGAGCAGTACTTC. Its protein product is CASSIDFGLAYEQYF.

The V gene is TRBV6-2 or TRBV6-3, the J gene TRBJ2-1, with 9 bases matching TRBD1. The CDR3 is 15 residues long. Germline values: CDR1 MNHEY, CDR2 SVGEGT. Trimming at V came to 3 bases and at J to 3 bases, leaving 3 bases not matched to a gene. CDR3 sequence reads: CASSYRQGGYNEQFF. DNA of the CDR3: TGTGCCAGCAGTTATCGACAGGGGGGCTACAATGAGCAGTTCTTC.

The CDR3 DNA reads TGCGCCAGCAGCTTGGCTACCGCTAGCGGGGGGATGGGGTACAATGAGCAGTTCTTC. Translating it yields CASSLATASGGMGYNEQFF. The chain uses TRBV5-1 and TRBJ2-1, with 11 bases fitting TRBD2. CDR1 is SGHRS and CDR2 is YFSETQ in the germline V gene. Trimming removed 0 bases from V and 4 bases from J; junction bases left unmatched: 12. This CDR3 spans 19 amino acids.

The J gene is TRBJ2-7, the V gene TRBV5-4, with 8 nucleotides matching TRBD1. This CDR3 spans 14 amino acids. The J segment lost 6 bases and the V segment lost 3 bases, leaving 8 bases of the junction unmatched. Per germline, CDR1 SGHNT and CDR2 YYREEE (reference sequence). For the CDR3, the DNA is TGTGCCAGCAGCTCCCGACAGGGGTTGGTCGAGCAGTACTTC. It encodes CASSSRQGLVEQYF.

This chain connects TRBV10-1 to TRBJ2-1; TRBD2 agrees at 12 bases. This CDR3 region has 16 residues. V was clipped by 0 bases and J by 3 bases; unmatched bases: 0. Germline V gives CDR1 WNHNN, CDR2 SYGVQD (reference sequence). CDR3 in amino acids: CASSESGLAGYNEQFF. The CDR3 DNA reads TGCGCCAGCAGTGAGTCGGGACTAGCGGGCTACAATGAGCAGTTCTTC.

The chain carries TRBV4-1 and TRBJ2-7; 9 bases are shared with TRBD1. CDR1 and CDR2 (germline): MGHRA, YSYEKL. The CDR3 has 15 residues. The junction had 5 bases not matched to a gene; V was cut back by 1 base and J by 4 bases. The CDR3 sequence: CASSQVTGGYYEQYF. As DNA, the CDR3 is TGCGCCAGCAGCCAAGTGACAGGGGGGTATTACGAGCAGTACTTC.

This chain links TRBV5-1 with TRBJ1-1; D might be TRBD1 (6 bases). Germline CDR1 SGHRS, CDR2 YFSETQ. This CDR3 comprises 14 residues. V was clipped by 4 bases and J by 5 bases, with 15 bases between them. The CDR3 DNA reads as TGCGCCAGCAGCGCCCAGGGGATTGGGACTGAAGCTTTCTTT. Amino acids: CASSAQGIGTEAFF.